The TCR beta chain described here comes from a study of blood T cell repertoires in COVID-19. Sequencing was performed with immunoSEQ multiplex PCR; in TCRdb, only in-frame clones are kept and a portion is missing. In the table there are about 230,000 clones, more than 65% of which are singletons. In regard to this clone: Other DNA sequences in this sample translate to the same CDR3.

This receptor was taken from a woman older than 75 with acute or convalescent COVID-19. What was sequenced was peripheral blood.

CDR3 in DNA: TGCGCCAGCAGCTTTGACAGAATGAACACTGAAGCTTTCTTT. Protein product: CASSFDRMNTEAFF. This sequence joins TRBV5-1 and TRBJ1-1; TRBD1 is a possible D gene (5 bases). CDR3 length: 14 amino acids. Trimming removed 2 bases from V and 0 bases from J, with 8 bases in between. Per germline, CDR1 SGHRS and CDR2 YFSETQ.